The entry below gives a single T cell receptor beta chain sequence along with its context. Each donor was a Caucasian adult residing in Nashville, Tennessee. Splitting of CD4+ cells produced CD45RA+ naive and CD45RA-negative memory subsets. The repertoire was sequenced with immunoSEQ multiplex PCR; TCRdb's copy has only in-frame clones and lacks some. Seen here are some 2.3 million clones, more than 80% observed once, and the top ten hold around 0.4%. These data come from a study of shared clonotypes between healthy human individuals. This clonotype was sampled from a man between 18 and 29 years old in good health. Some clones in this sample may be carry-over from other donors' samples. Sequences were obtained from naive CD4+ T cells from PBMCs. This sample's subset: CD45RA+ positively selected.

Here the CDR3 DNA reads TGTGCCAGCAGTTCCACTAGCGGATCGAACACCGGGGAGCTGTTTTTT. Protein: CASSSTSGSNTGELFF. The genes are TRBV28 and TRBJ2-2; 8 bases line up with TRBD2. CDR3 length: 16 amino acids. Germline lookup yields CDR1 MDHEN and CDR2 SYDVKM. V trimming: 4 bases; J trimming: 0 bases; junction bases outside the gene matches: 4.